The 18 T cell receptor beta chains listed next were all sequenced from one sample in a study of beta chain features in type 1 diabetes. Expressed TCRB transcripts were sequenced, since all the RNA that had been isolated was reverse transcribed. Only in-frame clones appear in the TCRdb table, and some are missing; sequencing was by immunoSEQ multiplex PCR. The data show hundreds of thousands of clones, about 15% seen once. Sequenced sample: central memory CD4+ T cells from blood. The receptors were sampled from a man aged 25 to 40 in good health.

V is TRBV29-1 and J is TRBJ1-3, with no clear D. The CDR3 is 11 amino acids. Per germline, CDR1 SQVTM and CDR2 ANQGSEA. V dropped 6 bases and J dropped 3 bases, with 6 bases sitting between them. The CDR3 protein is CSVTVGNTIYF. In DNA, the CDR3 is TGCAGCGTGACGGTTGGAAACACCATATATTTT.

This clone showed up just a few times. The rearrangement links TRBV6-1 to TRBJ2-5; TRBD2 matches at 9 bases. This CDR3 has 14 amino acids. Germline CDR1 is MNHNS and CDR2 is SASEGT. V dropped 5 bases and J dropped 5; count of bases not matched to a gene: 6. The CDR3 nucleotides are TGTGCCAGCAGTTATAGCGGGAGACTGGAGACCCAGTACTTC. It codes for CASSYSGRLETQYF.

The chain has TRBV18 and TRBJ1-5, with D uncertain. Germline CDR1 KGHSH, CDR2 LQKENI. V was shortened by 2 bases and J by 0 bases, with 5 bases between the two germline ends. This CDR3 region has 14 residues. CDR3 residues: CASSPGDSNQPQHF. In DNA form, the CDR3 reads TGTGCCAGCTCACCAGGGGATAGCAATCAGCCCCAGCATTTT.

This clone has a handful of counts. The chain carries TRBV6-5 and TRBJ2-4; 7 nucleotides match TRBD2. CDR1 and CDR2 (germline): MNHEY, SVGAGI. The CDR3 is 15 residues long. With V trimmed by 5 bases and J by 5 bases, 9 bases remained unmatched. The CDR3 loop reads CASSRLLLAENIQYF. CDR3 in DNA: TGTGCCAGCAGTCGTCTCCTCCTAGCGGAAAACATTCAGTACTTC.

The CDR3 loop is CASSYQRPYEQYF. DNA of the CDR3: TGTGCCAGCAGTTACCAGCGACCCTACGAGCAGTACTTC. The chain links TRBV6-6 to TRBJ2-7; D gene ambiguous. CDR3 length: 13 residues. The germline CDR1 and CDR2 sequences are MNHNY and SVGAGI (reference sequence). Between the trimmed V and J ends, which lost 2 bases and 2 bases, there was a span of 7 bases.

The chain recombines TRBV2 with TRBJ2-5, with unresolved D. Trimming took 2 bases from V and 8 from J, leaving 6 bases between them. Looked up from germline, CDR1 is SNHLY and CDR2 is FYNNEI. This CDR3 contains 11 residues. The CDR3 spells CASSERHTQYF. The CDR3 DNA reads as TGTGCCAGCAGTGAAAGGCATACCCAGTACTTC.

V gene TRBV6-1 combines with J gene TRBJ1-1; tentative D call: TRBD1 (6 bases). V lost 8 bases and J 5 bases, leaving 9 bases between the germline ends. CDR1 is MNHNS, CDR2 SASEGT, per germline. The CDR3 has 11 residues. The CDR3 sequence: CASVQGTEAFF. CDR3 DNA sequence: TGTGCCAGCGTCCAGGGGACTGAAGCTTTCTTT.

This clone turned up a few times. The V call is TRBV7-2, the J call TRBJ2-5; D perhaps matches TRBD2 (5 bases). CDR3 size: 19 residues. V was trimmed by 7 bases and J by 3 bases, leaving 30 bases between them. Germline lookup yields CDR1 SGHTA and CDR2 FQGNSA. The CDR3 here is CASNVGDKWAVRTEETQYF. CDR3 DNA sequence: TGTGCCAGCAATGTCGGGGATAAATGGGCGGTCCGAACGGAAGAGACCCAGTACTTC.

This clone came up a few times. This chain links TRBV30 with TRBJ1-2, with 8 nucleotides matching TRBD1. This CDR3 is built from 13 residues. The ends lost 4 bases at V and 3 bases at J; junction bases unmatched: 4. From germline, CDR1 is GTSNPN and CDR2 SVGIG (reference sequence). CDR3 in DNA: TGTGCCTGGATGGCAGGGGGCCACTATGGCTACACCTTC. Amino acids: CAWMAGGHYGYTF.

The gene calls are TRBV6-1 and TRBJ1-5; D unresolved. This CDR3 is 14 amino acids long. CDR1 is MNHNS and CDR2 is SASEGT in the germline V gene. The V end was cut by 5 bases, the J end by 9 bases, with 17 bases between. The CDR3 region is CASSRGAEVGPQHF. DNA of the CDR3: TGTGCCAGCAGTCGGGGTGCGGAGGTGGGGCCCCAGCATTTT.

This clone occurred a few times. The gene calls are TRBV7-9 and TRBJ2-5, with D uncertain. In germline, CDR1 is SEHNR, CDR2 FQNEAQ (reference sequence). The ends were cut back, 5 bases at V and 5 bases at J, with 9 bases in the middle. The CDR3 runs 12 residues. CDR3 sequence (DNA): TGTGCCAGCAGCGAAATGGGGGAGACCCAGTACTTC. Amino acids: CASSEMGETQYF.

This clone was seen repeatedly, ten times or more. J is TRBJ2-1 and V is TRBV5-4; 11 bases agree with TRBD2. CDR1 and CDR2 (germline): SGHNT, YYREEE (reference sequence). The V and J ends lost 4 bases and 4 bases, in that order; junction bases with no gene match: 7. The CDR3 extends over 16 amino acids. CDR3 bases: TGTGCCAGCAGCCCTAGGACTAGCGGGCTATACAATGAGCAGTTCTTC. The encoded protein is CASSPRTSGLYNEQFF.

This chain connects TRBV6-1 to TRBJ2-5; 7 bases align to TRBD1. J lost 5 bases, V lost 5 bases, and 8 bases had no gene match. CDR3 size: 14 residues. Germline CDR1 reads MNHNS; CDR2 reads SASEGT. In DNA, the CDR3 is TGTGCCAGCAGTCCCAGGGGGAGCGCGGAGACCCAGTACTTC. As protein: CASSPRGSAETQYF.

In this sample, this clone turned up a few times. V and J are TRBV27 and TRBJ2-7; 9 bases are shared with TRBD1. This CDR3 is 15 amino acids long. J was trimmed by 3 bases and V by 1 base; bases with no gene match: 4. Germline V gene sequence: CDR1 MNHEY, CDR2 SMNVEV (reference sequence). The DNA for the CDR3 is TGTGCCAGCAGTTTATTTACAGGGGGCGGCTACGAGCAGTACTTC. Its translation is CASSLFTGGGYEQYF.

This clone appeared a few times. V gene TRBV19 combines with J gene TRBJ2-1, with a possible D match to TRBD1 (6 bases). The germline V gene has CDR1 LNHDA and CDR2 SQIVND (reference sequence). The CDR3 spans 15 residues. The ends were cut back, 6 bases at V and 2 bases at J, with 14 bases in the middle. DNA for the CDR3: TGTGCCAGTAGCCCGGGACAATTCACCTACAATGAGCAGTTCTTC. This encodes CASSPGQFTYNEQFF. Based on the CDR3 plus reference TRBV19 and TRBJ2-1, the full variable domain is DGGITQSPKYLFRKEGQNVTLSCEQNLNHDAMYWYRQDPGQGLRLIYYSQIVNDFQKGDIAEGYSVSREKKESFPLTVTSAQKNPTAFYLCASSPGQFTYNEQFFGPGTRLTVL.

The chain has TRBV19 and TRBJ2-7; tentative D call: TRBD2 (5 bases). Looked up from germline, CDR1 is LNHDA and CDR2 is SQIVND (reference sequence). The CDR3 runs 16 residues. V was cut by 5 bases and J by 3 bases, with 20 bases left in between. The DNA for the CDR3 is TGTGCCAGTAGTCCCCAAGCCTCCTCGAGGGTCTACGAGCAGTACGTC. It codes for CASSPQASSRVYEQYV.

At least ten counts were recorded for this clone. J is TRBJ1-5 and V is TRBV2, with unresolved D. Between the trimmed V and J ends, which lost 8 bases and 1 base, there was a span of 15 bases. CDR1 SNHLY and CDR2 FYNNEI come from the germline V gene. The CDR3 is 15 amino acids. The CDR3 bases are TGTGCCAGCTTGGACGGCCGACTGAGCAATCAGCCCCAGCATTTT. Amino acid sequence: CASLDGRLSNQPQHF.

About this clone itself: The junction and the germline gene differ at one end; a read error may be behind it. V usage is TRBV5-5 and J usage is TRBJ1-1, with no clear D. Germline assignment: CDR1 SGHKS and CDR2 YYEKEE (reference sequence). This CDR3 has 13 residues. The CDR3 DNA reads as TGCGCCAGCAGGATGACCACATCCACTGAAGCTTTCTTT. Translating it yields CASRMTTSTEAFF.